The rows below give T cell receptor beta chains drawn from one sample of a study of T cells in Graves' hyperthyroidism and ophthalmopathy. TCRdb reprocessed the multiplex PCR reads via MiXCR and lists one record per CDR3 protein. The data show hundreds of thousands of distinct CDR3 sequences, 11% to 15% seen once. The sample taken for sequencing was blood. The source of these receptors is a young woman with Graves' hyperthyroidism that later progressed to Graves' ophthalmopathy. CDR3s include the opening cysteine and the closing phenylalanine or tryptophan. The D gene is left open where the match is weak. Rows may omit the clone size; those that give it use once, few, many or a size class.

>-|TRBV14|TRBJ2-5|many
CASRYRVGETQYF
TGTGCCAGCAGGTACAGGGTCGGCGAGACCCAGTACTTC
>-|TRBV6-1|TRBJ1-3|few
CASCPGNTIYF
TGTGCCAGCTGCCCCGGGAACACCATATATTTT
>-|TRBV4-1|TRBJ1-3|-
CASSQDPTSGNTIYF
TGCGCCAGCAGCCAAGATCCCACCTCTGGAAACACCATATATTTT
>TRBD1|TRBV6-6|TRBJ1-1|-
CASSYGTGVMNTEAFF
TGTGCCAGCAGTTACGGAACAGGGGTTATGAACACTGAAGCTTTCTTT
>-|TRBV16|TRBJ2-5|-
CASSHDSQETQYF
TGTGCCAGCAGCCACGACAGCCAAGAGACCCAGTACTTC
>-|TRBV11-2|TRBJ2-7|-
CASRRGLEGFNEQYF
TGTGCCAGCAGGAGGGGTCTGGAGGGGTTCAACGAGCAGTACTTC
>-|TRBV3-1|TRBJ1-2|many
CASSQDLRGTGYTF
TGTGCCAGCAGCCAAGATCTCAGGGGAACAGGCTACACCTTC
>TRBD1|TRBV11-3|TRBJ1-1|many
CASSKGQGAEAFF
TGTGCCAGCAGCAAGGGACAGGGGGCCGAAGCTTTCTTT
>-|TRBV24-1|TRBJ1-5|many
CATQTVPGPQHF
TGTGCCACCCAGACGGTCCCAGGGCCCCAGCATTTT
>-|TRBV11-3|TRBJ1-2|many
CASSLATGMGGYTF
TGTGCCAGCAGCTTAGCTACAGGGATGGGAGGCTACACCTTC
>-|TRBV3-1|TRBJ2-5|many
CASSQISRDLKYF
TGTGCCAGCAGCCAGATTTCCCGGGACCTCAAGTACTTC
>-|TRBV7-9|TRBJ2-7|many
CASSLDQGSSEQYF
TGTGCCAGCAGCTTAGATCAGGGGAGTAGCGAGCAGTACTTC
>TRBD2|TRBV7-9|TRBJ2-7|few
CASSPMGTSGRAAEQYF
TGTGCCAGCAGCCCTATGGGGACTAGCGGGAGGGCAGCCGAGCAGTACTTC
>-|TRBV29-1|TRBJ1-1|many
CSVGAGMNTEAFF
TGCAGCGTTGGGGCAGGGATGAACACTGAAGCTTTCTTT
>-|TRBV4-1|TRBJ1-2|-
CASSQGGEGYTF
TGCGCCAGCAGCCAGGGGGGCGAAGGCTACACCTTC
>-|TRBV3-1|TRBJ2-3|many
CASSQAERTTDTQYF
TGTGCCAGCAGCCAAGCAGAGCGGACCACAGATACGCAGTATTTT
>-|TRBV2|TRBJ1-6|many
CASRGDSQTSPLHF
TGTGCCAGCAGGGGGGACTCCCAGACATCACCCCTCCACTTT
>-|TRBV18|TRBJ1-5|many
CASSPRVRPGNQPQHF
TGTGCCAGCTCACCACGAGTGAGACCCGGCAATCAGCCCCAGCATTTT
>-|TRBV19|TRBJ2-6|-
CASNSGGANVLTF
TGTGCCAGTAATTCTGGGGGGGCCAACGTCCTGACTTTC
>TRBD1|TRBV28|TRBJ2-5|many
CASGSPGQATQETQYF
TGTGCCAGCGGGTCGCCTGGACAGGCTACTCAAGAGACCCAGTACTTC
>-|TRBV12-3/TRBV12-4|TRBJ1-5|many
CASSLEGTGQPQHF
TGTGCCAGCAGTTTAGAAGGGACTGGCCAGCCCCAGCATTTT
>-|TRBV5-4|TRBJ2-3|few
CASSLERVDTQYF
TGTGCCAGCAGCTTGGAAAGGGTAGATACGCAGTATTTT
>TRBD1|TRBV2|TRBJ2-1|many
CAYSGQGMGNEQFF
TGTGCCTACTCGGGACAGGGGATGGGAAATGAGCAGTTCTTC
>TRBD1|TRBV19|TRBJ2-7|many
CASSPTRGQGGREQYF
TGTGCCAGTAGTCCGACAAGAGGACAGGGTGGAAGGGAGCAGTACTTC
>TRBD1|TRBV11-2|TRBJ1-1|few
CAGSQQSWTGVNTEAFF
TGTGCCGGCAGCCAACAGTCATGGACAGGAGTGAACACTGAAGCTTTCTTT
>-|TRBV10-3|TRBJ1-1|many
CAIYAEGNTEAFF
TGTGCCATCTACGCGGAGGGGAACACTGAAGCTTTCTTT
>TRBD1|TRBV28|TRBJ1-3|many
CASSLGDSSGNTIYF
TGTGCCAGCAGTTTAGGGGACAGCTCTGGAAACACCATATATTTT
>-|TRBV7-9|TRBJ1-1|-
CASGGEDAEAFF
TGTGCCAGCGGGGGGGAAGACGCTGAAGCTTTCTTT
>-|TRBV25-1|TRBJ1-1|-
CASSQGRTEAFF
TGTGCCAGCAGCCAGGGACGCACTGAAGCTTTCTTT
>TRBD1|TRBV24-1|TRBJ1-5|-
CATSTGGGSQPQHF
TGTGCCACCAGTACAGGGGGGGGGTCTCAGCCCCAGCATTTT
>TRBD2|TRBV15|TRBJ2-1|many
CATSRDLGAGGPHYNEQFF
TGTGCCACCAGCAGAGATCTTGGAGCGGGAGGCCCTCATTACAATGAGCAGTTCTTC
>-|TRBV7-2|TRBJ2-4|many
CASSRQSEILAKNIQYF
TGTGCCAGCAGCCGCCAGTCGGAGATACTAGCCAAAAACATTCAGTACTTC
>-|TRBV24-1|TRBJ2-7|few
CATVVRYEQYF
TGTGCCACAGTCGTTAGGTACGAGCAGTACTTC
>-|TRBV20-1|TRBJ2-3|many
CSAFRDTQYF
TGCAGTGCTTTTAGGGATACGCAGTATTTT
>TRBD2|TRBV19|TRBJ2-1|many
CASMEPGRAYNEQFF
TGTGCCAGTATGGAGCCCGGGAGGGCCTACAATGAGCAGTTCTTC
>TRBD1|TRBV12-3/TRBV12-4|TRBJ2-7|many
CASSLWDRGSYEQYF
TGTGCCAGCAGTTTATGGGACAGGGGTTCCTACGAGCAGTACTTC
>TRBD2|TRBV5-6|TRBJ2-7|many
CASSPIGLADNYEQYF
TGTGCCAGCAGCCCGATTGGACTAGCGGACAACTACGAGCAGTACTTC
>TRBD2|TRBV7-2|TRBJ2-7|many
CASSSGLAGPYEQYF
TGTGCCAGCAGCTCGGGACTAGCGGGGCCCTACGAGCAGTACTTC
>-|TRBV28|TRBJ2-1|many
CASKTSGTRSYNEQFF
TGTGCCAGCAAAACGTCGGGGACACGCTCCTACAATGAGCAGTTCTTC
>-|TRBV30|TRBJ1-6|few
CAWRGKSFQSPLHF
TGTGCCTGGAGAGGCAAGAGTTTTCAATCACCCCTCCACTTT
>-|TRBV28|TRBJ2-1|many
CASSLKGAEFYNEQFF
TGTGCCAGCAGTTTAAAAGGGGCAGAATTCTACAATGAGCAGTTCTTC
>-|TRBV4-1|TRBJ1-2|few
CASSPGLHDGYTF
TGCGCCAGCAGCCCCGGGCTGCACGATGGCTACACCTTC
>TRBD2|TRBV19|TRBJ2-2|many
CASIPGLAGAEDGELFF
TGTGCCAGTATTCCGGGACTAGCGGGAGCGGAGGACGGGGAGCTGTTTTTT
>TRBD1|TRBV19|TRBJ1-2|many
CASSVGQGWSGYTF
TGTGCCAGTAGTGTCGGACAGGGATGGTCTGGCTACACCTTC
>-|TRBV7-9|TRBJ2-7|-
CASSANWGESYEQYF
TGTGCCAGCAGCGCCAACTGGGGCGAGTCCTACGAGCAGTACTTC
>-|TRBV5-1|TRBJ1-4|many
CASSFGSGITNEKLFF
TGCGCCAGCAGCTTCGGATCAGGCATAACTAATGAAAAACTGTTTTTT
>-|TRBV12-3/TRBV12-4|TRBJ1-5|many
CASSLIRGGQPQHF
TGTGCCAGCAGTTTAATAAGGGGCGGCCAGCCCCAGCATTTT
>-|TRBV6-5|TRBJ1-1|many
CASSYIGNTEAFF
TGTGCCAGCAGTTACATAGGGAACACTGAAGCTTTCTTT
>-|TRBV30|TRBJ2-3|few
CAWAHQGGTDTQYF
TGTGCCTGGGCTCATCAGGGAGGAACAGATACGCAGTATTTT
>TRBD1|TRBV24-1|TRBJ2-7|many
CATSDLGQGNEQYF
TGTGCCACCAGTGACTTGGGACAGGGAAACGAGCAGTACTTC
>-|TRBV7-6|TRBJ1-1|many
CASSLAHPDGYTEAFF
TGTGCCAGCAGCTTAGCGCATCCGGACGGCTACACTGAAGCTTTCTTT
>-|TRBV6-1|TRBJ1-1|many
CASSARQRMNTEAFF
TGTGCCAGCAGTGCAAGACAGCGCATGAACACTGAAGCTTTCTTT